The clone carrying this T cell receptor (beta chain) was seen a handful of times. Its antigen is unidentified. Treatment reported: roughly 10-day PBMC culture with coronavirus spike peptide pools or control peptides (ViraFEST assay). ViraFEST used peptide pools to expand antigen-specific T cells before TCR sequencing. This entry belongs to a study of vaccination and CD4 T cells after COVID-19. Whole-study results and caveats: Clonotypes reactive to SARS-CoV-2 had a median that went up from roughly 21 to 40, but not significantly. The appearance of a median about 86% of reactive clones in convalescent patients occurred only post-vaccination.

Germline V gene data show CDR1 as DFQATT and CDR2 as SNEGSKA (reference sequence). CDR3 length equals 14 residues. The junction had 2 bases not matched to a gene; V was cut back by 1 base and J by 3 bases. Sequencing of the DNA from cultured CD4+ T cells was carried out with the Oncomine TCR Beta short-read assay. In TCRdb, the PCR reads were re-called with MiXCR into one record per CDR3 protein. The data contain roughly 24,000 distinct CDR3 sequences, over 60% of them seen just once; the ten biggest clones take up about 5%. The V and J genes are TRBV20-1 and TRBJ1-1; 10 nucleotides line up with TRBD1. Sequenced material: CD4+ T cells from blood, cultured in vitro. The TCR originated in a human donor who had recovered from COVID-19. The CDR3 DNA reads as TGCAGTGCTAGAGGAGGGACAGGGGACACTGAAGCTTTCTTT. This translates into CSARGGTGDTEAFF.